The rows below give T cell receptor beta chains drawn from one sample of a study of control samples from healthy donors and cancer patients. Produced via immunoSEQ multiplex PCR; TCRdb's table is partial and in-frame only. The table has a few hundred thousand clones, 90% seen once. What was sequenced was PBMCs. Source of these receptors: a man aged 35 to 55 with head and neck cancer. Each CDR3 is given without its conserved first and last residue.

v_gene	j_gene	CDR3aa
TRBV4-1	TRBJ2-3	ASSQAGAWSDTQY
TRBV7-2	TRBJ2-7	ASSLGSSAGEQY
TRBV6-1	TRBJ2-2	ASSEIAGGLNTGELF
TRBV10-2	TRBJ2-7	ASSESSPDGSYEQY
TRBV7-3	TRBJ2-1	ASSPRTASSYNEQF
TRBV11-2	TRBJ2-7	ASSQHPGSGYEQY
TRBV25-1	TRBJ2-2	ASSADRTNTGELF
TRBV15	TRBJ2-5	ATSSDTPPSGGAEETQY
TRBV10-3	TRBJ1-5	AIRQAEGQPQH
TRBV6-6	TRBJ2-1	ASSYRQGGEQF
TRBV5-1	TRBJ2-1	ASRLGLAEYNEQF
TRBV7-2	TRBJ1-5	ASSPPGEGNVNQPQH
TRBV28	TRBJ1-2	ASKIPGGEGTYGYT
TRBV5-4	TRBJ1-2	ASSLFGGRKDGYT
TRBV7-8	TRBJ2-1	ASSLPGQGGNEQF
TRBV30	TRBJ1-3	AWSQESTGSGNTIY
TRBV25-1	TRBJ2-1	ASSGWKGAYNEQF
TRBV20-1	TRBJ2-3	SASTRGHITDTQY
TRBV3-1/TRBV3-2	TRBJ1-2	ASTSGQSYYGYT
TRBV15	TRBJ2-7	ATSEGMGSYEQY
TRBV2	TRBJ2-5	ASSLDRETQY
TRBV7-2	TRBJ1-2	ASSLEGGRGYT
TRBV25-1	TRBJ2-1	ASSRDTYNEQF
TRBV11-3	TRBJ2-1	ASSLTGNEQF
TRBV7-3	TRBJ1-1	ASSELSSGTEAF
TRBV27	TRBJ1-1	ASSKQGPRAEAF
TRBV27	TRBJ2-1	ASSFLAGNTYNEQF
TRBV6-5	TRBJ1-6	AVLSSYNSPLH
TRBV27	TRBJ1-6	ASSLEGSPLH
TRBV7-3	TRBJ2-2	ASSLKYTGELF
TRBV9	TRBJ2-2	ASSVGWQDTGELF
TRBV5-1	TRBJ2-1	ASSSPGAGGSYNEQF
TRBV4-2	TRBJ2-7	ASSPRGSIGLGYEQY
TRBV9	TRBJ2-7	ASSRDGYEQY
TRBV5-5	TRBJ1-1	ASSLKGDTEAF
TRBV28	TRBJ1-5	ASSLPGTGGSQQPQH
TRBV6-5	TRBJ2-4	ASSMTVGDIQY
TRBV19	TRBJ1-1	ASSLNTEAF
TRBV19	TRBJ1-4	ASSSLGYEKLF
TRBV24-1	TRBJ2-1	ATSDPTSGATYNEQF
TRBV19	TRBJ2-2	ASRPLQLPVGELF
TRBV10-2	TRBJ2-7	ASKVAGGGEQY
TRBV7-3	TRBJ2-2	ASSLTGPRTGELF
TRBV6-5	TRBJ2-3	ASSWGGLAGIDTQY
TRBV5-1	TRBJ2-1	ASSRHRGNSYNEQF
TRBV5-1	TRBJ2-7	ASSEAAGRFGEQY
TRBV28	TRBJ2-7	ASSSRLYEQY
TRBV2	TRBJ1-1	ASTRGGNTEAF
TRBV27	TRBJ1-1	ASSLSIEKRGEENTEAF
TRBV7-2	TRBJ2-3	ASSLPPGIKGADTQY
TRBV7-9	TRBJ1-1	ASSFRGNTEAF
TRBV10-1	TRBJ2-7	ASSRSSHEQY
TRBV5-1	TRBJ2-7	ASSPEGLASYEQY
TRBV5-1	TRBJ1-4	ASSPGQGATNEKLF
TRBV5-6	TRBJ1-1	ASSRNTEAF